Listed below are T cell receptor beta chains from one sample, sequenced in a study of CD8+CD57+ T cells in acquired aplastic anemia. MiXCR was run by TCRdb on the reads, yielding one entry per CDR3 protein. Here the sample spans roughly 130,000 distinct CDR3 sequences, about half being singletons. Material: sorted CD4+, CD8+, or CD8+CD57+ T cells (not recorded which) from PBMCs. The origin of the receptors is a human donor in good health, serving as a control. The CDR3 runs from the conserved cysteine through the conserved F or W.

J: TRBJ2-7; V: TRBV25-1; CDR3: CASSSVPSYEQYF
J: TRBJ2-3; V: TRBV3-1; CDR3: CASSQFLPRVGDTQYF
J: TRBJ1-5; V: TRBV19; CDR3: CASSLPGASNQPQHF
J: TRBJ2-1; V: TRBV6-2/TRBV6-3; CDR3: CASSSSWGLNSYNEQFF
J: TRBJ2-7; V: TRBV10-3; CDR3: CAPTGRDRPYEQYF
J: TRBJ1-4; V: TRBV10-3; CDR3: CAISGTGDNEKLFF
J: TRBJ1-2; V: TRBV7-7; CDR3: CASSLDPDGYTF
J: TRBJ2-1; V: TRBV5-6; CDR3: CASSPDISSYNEQFF
J: TRBJ2-1; V: TRBV20-1; CDR3: CSATSGAYYNEQFF
J: TRBJ2-3; V: TRBV11-2; CDR3: CASSQQRGAASTDTQYF
J: TRBJ2-7; V: TRBV20-1; CDR3: CSATPGAGGSYEQYF
J: TRBJ2-7; V: TRBV6-5; CDR3: CASAEGGPLYEQYF
J: TRBJ2-7; V: TRBV15; CDR3: CATSRERQGTYEQYF
J: TRBJ1-6; V: TRBV5-1; CDR3: CASSLQGAYNSPLHF
J: TRBJ2-7; V: TRBV7-9; CDR3: CASSTRDRGSFEQYF
J: TRBJ2-3; V: TRBV9; CDR3: CASSVDGKLTDTQYF
J: TRBJ2-3; V: TRBV11-2; CDR3: CASSSPGTSGNTQYF
J: TRBJ1-2; V: TRBV2; CDR3: CASTYLGINYGYTF
J: TRBJ1-5; V: TRBV6-5; CDR3: CASSYSGAGGQPQHF
J: TRBJ1-5; V: TRBV2; CDR3: CASSGDPGGNQPQHF
J: TRBJ1-2; V: TRBV2; CDR3: CASRLTLGYTF
J: TRBJ1-1; V: TRBV29-1; CDR3: CSVIWPGNTEAFF
J: TRBJ1-2; V: TRBV7-8; CDR3: CASSLRDLGDGYTF
J: TRBJ2-1; V: TRBV24-1; CDR3: CATSAPPGDEQFF
J: TRBJ1-2; V: TRBV7-2; CDR3: CASSLDRTLYGYTF
J: TRBJ1-5; V: TRBV19; CDR3: CASSMGTGGVLETQHF
J: TRBJ1-1; V: TRBV7-2; CDR3: CASSLVRGAAFF
J: TRBJ2-7; V: TRBV9; CDR3: CASSVGPRGSASEQYF
J: TRBJ1-2; V: TRBV10-3; CDR3: CASSEALGTNYGYTF